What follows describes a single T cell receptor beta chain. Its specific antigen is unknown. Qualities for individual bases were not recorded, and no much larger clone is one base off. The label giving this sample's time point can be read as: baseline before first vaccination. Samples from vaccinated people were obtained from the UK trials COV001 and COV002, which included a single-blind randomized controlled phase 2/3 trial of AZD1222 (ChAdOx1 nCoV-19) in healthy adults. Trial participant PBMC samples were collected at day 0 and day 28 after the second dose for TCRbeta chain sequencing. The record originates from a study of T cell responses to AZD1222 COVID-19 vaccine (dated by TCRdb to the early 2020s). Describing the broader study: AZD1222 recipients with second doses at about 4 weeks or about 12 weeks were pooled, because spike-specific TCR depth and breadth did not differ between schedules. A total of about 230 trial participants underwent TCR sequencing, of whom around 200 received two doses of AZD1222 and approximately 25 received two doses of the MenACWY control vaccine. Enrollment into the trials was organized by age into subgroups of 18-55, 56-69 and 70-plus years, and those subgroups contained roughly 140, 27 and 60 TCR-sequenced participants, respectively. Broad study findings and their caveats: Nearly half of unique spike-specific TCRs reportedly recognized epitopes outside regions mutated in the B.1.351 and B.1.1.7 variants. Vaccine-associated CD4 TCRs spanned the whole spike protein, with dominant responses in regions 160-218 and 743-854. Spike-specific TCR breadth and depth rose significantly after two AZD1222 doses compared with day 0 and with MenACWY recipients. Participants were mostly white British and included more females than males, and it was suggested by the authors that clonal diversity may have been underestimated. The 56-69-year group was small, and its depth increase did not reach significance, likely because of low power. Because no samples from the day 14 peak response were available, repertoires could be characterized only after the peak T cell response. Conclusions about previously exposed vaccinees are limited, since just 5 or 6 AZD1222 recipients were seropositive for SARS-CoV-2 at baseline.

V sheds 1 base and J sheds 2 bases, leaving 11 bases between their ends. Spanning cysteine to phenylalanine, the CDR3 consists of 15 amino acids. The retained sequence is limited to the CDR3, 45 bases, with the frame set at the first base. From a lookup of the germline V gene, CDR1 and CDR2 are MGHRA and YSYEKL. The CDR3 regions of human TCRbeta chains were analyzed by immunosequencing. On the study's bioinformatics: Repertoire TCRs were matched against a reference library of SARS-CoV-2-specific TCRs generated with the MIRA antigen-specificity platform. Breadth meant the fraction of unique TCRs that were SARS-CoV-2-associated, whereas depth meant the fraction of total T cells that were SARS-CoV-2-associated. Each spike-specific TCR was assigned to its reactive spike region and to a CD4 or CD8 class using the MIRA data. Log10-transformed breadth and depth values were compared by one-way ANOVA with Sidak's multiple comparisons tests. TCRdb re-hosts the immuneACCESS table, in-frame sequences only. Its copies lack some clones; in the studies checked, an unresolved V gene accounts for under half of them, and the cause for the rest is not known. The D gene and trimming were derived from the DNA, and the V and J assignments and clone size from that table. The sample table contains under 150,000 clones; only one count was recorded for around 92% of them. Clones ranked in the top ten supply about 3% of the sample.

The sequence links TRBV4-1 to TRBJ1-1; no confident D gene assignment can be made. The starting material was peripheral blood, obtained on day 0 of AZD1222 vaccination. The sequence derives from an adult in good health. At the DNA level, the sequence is TGCGCCAGCAGCCAAGCCGGTAGTCGAAACACTGAAGCTTTCTTT. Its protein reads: CASSQAGSRNTEAFF.